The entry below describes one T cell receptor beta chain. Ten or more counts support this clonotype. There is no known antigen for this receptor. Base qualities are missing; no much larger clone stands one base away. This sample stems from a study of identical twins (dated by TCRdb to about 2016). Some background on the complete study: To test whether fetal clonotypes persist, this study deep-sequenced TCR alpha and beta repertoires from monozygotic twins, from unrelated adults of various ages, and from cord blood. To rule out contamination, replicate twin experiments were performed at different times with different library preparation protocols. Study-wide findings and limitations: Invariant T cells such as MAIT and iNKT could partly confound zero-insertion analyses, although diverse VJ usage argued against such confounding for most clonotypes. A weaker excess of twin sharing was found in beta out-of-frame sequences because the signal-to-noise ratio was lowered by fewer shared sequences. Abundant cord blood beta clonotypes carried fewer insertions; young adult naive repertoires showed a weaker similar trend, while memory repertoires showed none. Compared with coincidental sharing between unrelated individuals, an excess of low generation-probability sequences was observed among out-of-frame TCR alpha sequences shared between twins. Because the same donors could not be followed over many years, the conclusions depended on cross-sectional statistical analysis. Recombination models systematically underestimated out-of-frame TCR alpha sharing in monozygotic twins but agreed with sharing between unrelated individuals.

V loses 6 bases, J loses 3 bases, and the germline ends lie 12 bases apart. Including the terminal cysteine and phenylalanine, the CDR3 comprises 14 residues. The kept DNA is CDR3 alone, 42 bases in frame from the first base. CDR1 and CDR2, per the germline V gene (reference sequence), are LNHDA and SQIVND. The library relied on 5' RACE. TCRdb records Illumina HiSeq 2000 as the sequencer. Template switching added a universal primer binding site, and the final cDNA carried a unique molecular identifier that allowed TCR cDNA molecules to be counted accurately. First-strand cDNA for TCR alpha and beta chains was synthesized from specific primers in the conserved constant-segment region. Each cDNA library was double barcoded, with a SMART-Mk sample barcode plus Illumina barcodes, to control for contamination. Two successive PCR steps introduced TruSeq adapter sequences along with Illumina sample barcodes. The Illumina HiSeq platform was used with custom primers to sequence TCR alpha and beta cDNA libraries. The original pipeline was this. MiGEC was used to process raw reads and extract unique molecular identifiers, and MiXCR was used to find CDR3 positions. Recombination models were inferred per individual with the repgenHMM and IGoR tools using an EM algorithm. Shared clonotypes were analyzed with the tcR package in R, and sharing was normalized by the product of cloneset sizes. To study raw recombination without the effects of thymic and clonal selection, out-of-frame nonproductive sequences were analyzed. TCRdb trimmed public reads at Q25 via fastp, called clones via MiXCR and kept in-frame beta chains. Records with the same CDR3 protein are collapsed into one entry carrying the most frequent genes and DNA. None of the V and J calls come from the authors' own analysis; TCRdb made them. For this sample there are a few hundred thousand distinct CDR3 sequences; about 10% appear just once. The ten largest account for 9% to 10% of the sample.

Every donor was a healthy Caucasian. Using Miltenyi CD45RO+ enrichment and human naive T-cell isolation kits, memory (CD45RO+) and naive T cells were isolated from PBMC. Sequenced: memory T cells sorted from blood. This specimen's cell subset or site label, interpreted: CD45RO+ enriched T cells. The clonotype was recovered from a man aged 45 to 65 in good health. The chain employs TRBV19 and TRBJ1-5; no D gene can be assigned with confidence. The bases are TGTGCCAGTAGGACCTCACATTTCAATCAGCCCCAGCATTTT. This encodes CASRTSHFNQPQHF.